This T cell receptor beta chain was captured by sequencing in a study of cytomegalovirus exposure and HLA in healthy donors. Study context: Across 350 to 500 genotyped donors, roughly 85% landed in the Caucasian-associated ancestry cluster. The study, taken as a whole, reports: Further analysis was carried out later, and it showed several of the most significant clusters appearing linked to common viral pathogens. Previous analysis showed most TCR beta V segments were productive about 90% or about 30% of the time. Across donors, sequencing depth was assumed by presence/absence analyses to be roughly uniform.

CDR1 is SGDLS and CDR2 is YYNGEE in the germline V gene. The CDR3 extends over 16 amino acids. With 3 bases removed from V and 4 bases from J, the gap between germline ends came to 19 bases. In its sample, this clone was seen a few times. Its antigen is unknown. The PCR used 60 Vbeta and 13 Jbeta primers. The protocol was immunoSEQ multiplex PCR, while the TCRdb copy is restricted to in-frame clones and leaves out a portion. The sample has 150,000 to 200,000 clones, roughly 67% seen once; the top ten hold about 5%. This TCR was recovered from a woman under 30 in good health and CMV-seropositive. Sample: PBMCs. This chain links TRBV9 with TRBJ1-2; no reliable D call. The CDR3 coding sequence is TGTGCCAGCAGCGCCAACCCCAGGAATAACCTCTATGGCTACACCTTC. The encoded protein is CASSANPRNNLYGYTF. Combining the CDR3 with reference TRBV9 and TRBJ1-2 gives the whole variable domain DSGVTQTPKHLITATGQRVTLRCSPRSGDLSVYWYQQSLDQGLQFLIQYYNGEERAKGNILERFSAQQFPDLHSELNLSSLELGDSALYFCASSANPRNNLYGYTFGSGTRLTVV.